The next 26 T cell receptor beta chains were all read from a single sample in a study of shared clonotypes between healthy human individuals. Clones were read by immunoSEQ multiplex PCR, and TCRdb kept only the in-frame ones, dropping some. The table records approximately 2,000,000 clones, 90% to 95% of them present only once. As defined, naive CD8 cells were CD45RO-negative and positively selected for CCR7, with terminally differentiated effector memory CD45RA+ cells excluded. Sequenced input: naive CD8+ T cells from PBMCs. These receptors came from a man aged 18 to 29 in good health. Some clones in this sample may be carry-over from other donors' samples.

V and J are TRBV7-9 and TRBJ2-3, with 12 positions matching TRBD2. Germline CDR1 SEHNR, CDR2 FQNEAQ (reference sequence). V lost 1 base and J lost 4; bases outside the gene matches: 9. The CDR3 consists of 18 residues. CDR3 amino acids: CASSLEWASGRAADTQYF. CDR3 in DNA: TGTGCCAGCAGCTTAGAATGGGCTAGCGGGAGGGCCGCAGATACGCAGTATTTT.

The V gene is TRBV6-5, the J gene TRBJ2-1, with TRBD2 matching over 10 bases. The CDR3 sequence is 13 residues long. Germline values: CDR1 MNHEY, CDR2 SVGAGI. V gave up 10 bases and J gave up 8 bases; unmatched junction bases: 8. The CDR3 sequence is CATLAGGMDEQFF. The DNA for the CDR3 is TGTGCCACCTTAGCGGGAGGTATGGATGAGCAGTTCTTC.

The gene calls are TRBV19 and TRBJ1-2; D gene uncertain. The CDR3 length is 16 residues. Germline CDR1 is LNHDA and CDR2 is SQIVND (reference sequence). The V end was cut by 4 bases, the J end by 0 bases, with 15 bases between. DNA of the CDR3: TGTGCCAGTAGTAGTAAGCTGCTATCATCTAACTATGGCTACACCTTC. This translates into CASSSKLLSSNYGYTF.

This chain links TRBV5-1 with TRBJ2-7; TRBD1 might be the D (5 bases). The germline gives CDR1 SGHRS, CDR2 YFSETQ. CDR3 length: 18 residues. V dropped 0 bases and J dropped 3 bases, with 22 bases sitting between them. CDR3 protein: CASSLAPWTTQRYYEQYF. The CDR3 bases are TGCGCCAGCAGCTTGGCTCCCTGGACAACCCAGAGGTACTACGAGCAGTACTTC.

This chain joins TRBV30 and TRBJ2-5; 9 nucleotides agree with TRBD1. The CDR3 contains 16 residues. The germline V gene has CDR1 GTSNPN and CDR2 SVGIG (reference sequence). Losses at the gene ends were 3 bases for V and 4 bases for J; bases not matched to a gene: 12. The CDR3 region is CAWSSRYRDRVETQYF. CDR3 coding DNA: TGTGCCTGGAGCAGTAGATACCGGGACAGGGTAGAGACCCAGTACTTC.

The CDR3 nucleotides are TGTGCCAGCAGCTTTTTTGTCTCGCGGGGGGCGACAGACACTGAAGCTTTCTTT. Its translation is CASSFFVSRGATDTEAFF. The rearrangement joins TRBV11-2 to TRBJ1-1, with D possibly matching TRBD1 (6 bases). CDR3 length: 18 amino acids. V shed 3 bases and J shed 3 bases, with 23 bases lying between them. Germline assignment: CDR1 SGHAT and CDR2 FQNNGV.

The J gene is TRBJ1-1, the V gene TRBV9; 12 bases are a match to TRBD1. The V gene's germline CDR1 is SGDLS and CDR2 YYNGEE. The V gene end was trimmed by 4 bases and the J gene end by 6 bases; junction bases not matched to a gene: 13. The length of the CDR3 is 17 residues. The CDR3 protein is CASSTGTGGGLGSEAFF. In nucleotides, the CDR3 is TGTGCCAGCAGCACCGGGACAGGGGGCGGATTGGGGTCTGAAGCTTTCTTT.

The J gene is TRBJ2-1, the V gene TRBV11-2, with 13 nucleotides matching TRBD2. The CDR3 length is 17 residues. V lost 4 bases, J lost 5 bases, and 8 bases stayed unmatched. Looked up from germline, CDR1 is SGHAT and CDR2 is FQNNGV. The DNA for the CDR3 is TGTGCCAGCAGCTCCCACCGGACTAGCGGGAGCGACAATGAGCAGTTCTTC. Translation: CASSSHRTSGSDNEQFF.

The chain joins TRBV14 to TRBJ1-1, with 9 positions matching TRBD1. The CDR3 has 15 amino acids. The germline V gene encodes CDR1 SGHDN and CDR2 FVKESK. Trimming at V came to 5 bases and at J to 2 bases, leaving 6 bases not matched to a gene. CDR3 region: CASSVVGQGNTEAFF. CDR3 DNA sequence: TGTGCCAGCAGCGTCGTGGGACAGGGCAACACTGAAGCTTTCTTT.

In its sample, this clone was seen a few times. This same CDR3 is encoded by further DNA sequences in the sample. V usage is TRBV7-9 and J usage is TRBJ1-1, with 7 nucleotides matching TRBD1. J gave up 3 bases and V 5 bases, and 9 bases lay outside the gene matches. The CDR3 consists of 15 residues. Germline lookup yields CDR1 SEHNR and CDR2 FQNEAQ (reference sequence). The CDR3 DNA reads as TGTGCCAGCAGCCCCCGGACAGGAGGGGACACTGAAGCTTTCTTT. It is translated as CASSPRTGGDTEAFF.

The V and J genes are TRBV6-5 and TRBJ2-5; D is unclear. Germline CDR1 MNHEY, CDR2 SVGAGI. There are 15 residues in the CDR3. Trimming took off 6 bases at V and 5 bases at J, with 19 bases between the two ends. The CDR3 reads CASRKQTRTGETQYF. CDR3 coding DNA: TGTGCCAGCAGGAAACAAACCAGGACCGGGGAGACCCAGTACTTC.

Here the CDR3 reads CASSQGDRRDEQYF. The CDR3 region has the DNA TGTGCCAGCAGCCAAGGGGACAGGCGAGACGAGCAGTACTTC. This sequence joins TRBV4-2 and TRBJ2-7, with 8 bases fitting TRBD1. CDR3 length: 14 residues. The J segment lost 5 bases and the V segment lost 1 base, leaving 4 bases of the junction unmatched. Germline V gene lookup returns CDR1 LGHNA and CDR2 YNFKEQ.

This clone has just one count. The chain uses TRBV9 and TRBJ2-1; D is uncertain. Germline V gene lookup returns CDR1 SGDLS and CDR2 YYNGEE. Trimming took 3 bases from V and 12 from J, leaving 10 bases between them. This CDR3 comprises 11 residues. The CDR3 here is CASSALGPQFF. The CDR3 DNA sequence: TGTGCCAGCAGCGCCCTAGGGCCGCAGTTCTTC. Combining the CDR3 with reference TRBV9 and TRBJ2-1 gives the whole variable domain DSGVTQTPKHLITATGQRVTLRCSPRSGDLSVYWYQQSLDQGLQFLIQYYNGEERAKGNILERFSAQQFPDLHSELNLSSLELGDSALYFCASSALGPQFFGPGTRLTVL.

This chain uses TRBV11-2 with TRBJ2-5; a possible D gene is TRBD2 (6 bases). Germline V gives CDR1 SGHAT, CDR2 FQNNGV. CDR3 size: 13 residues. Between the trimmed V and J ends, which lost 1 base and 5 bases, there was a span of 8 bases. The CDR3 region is CASSLAGVETQYF. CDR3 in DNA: TGTGCCAGCAGCTTAGCGGGAGTGGAGACCCAGTACTTC.

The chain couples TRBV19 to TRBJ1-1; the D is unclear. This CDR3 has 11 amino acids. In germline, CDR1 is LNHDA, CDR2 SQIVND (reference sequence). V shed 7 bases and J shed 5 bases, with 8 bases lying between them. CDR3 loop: CASTVSTEAFF. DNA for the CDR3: TGTGCCAGTACGGTCAGTACTGAAGCTTTCTTT.

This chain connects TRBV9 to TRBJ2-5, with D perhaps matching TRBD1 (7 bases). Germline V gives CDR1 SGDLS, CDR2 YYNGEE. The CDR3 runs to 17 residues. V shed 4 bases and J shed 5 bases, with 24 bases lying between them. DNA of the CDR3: TGTGCCAGCAGCCCTCACTCAGGGGGGCGGCTCGAGGAGACCCAGTACTTC. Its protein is CASSPHSGGRLEETQYF.

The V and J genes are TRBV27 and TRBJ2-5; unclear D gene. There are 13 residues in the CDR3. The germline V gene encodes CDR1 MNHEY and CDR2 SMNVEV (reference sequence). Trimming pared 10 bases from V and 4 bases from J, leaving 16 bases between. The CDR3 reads CATLSRSSETQYF. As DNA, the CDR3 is TGTGCCACCTTGAGCAGGTCGTCAGAGACCCAGTACTTC.

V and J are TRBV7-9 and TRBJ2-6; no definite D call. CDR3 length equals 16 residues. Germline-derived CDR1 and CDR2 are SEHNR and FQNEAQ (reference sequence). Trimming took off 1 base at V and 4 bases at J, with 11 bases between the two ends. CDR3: CASSLGPVSGANVLTF. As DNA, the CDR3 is TGTGCCAGCAGCTTAGGTCCGGTGTCGGGGGCCAACGTCCTGACTTTC.

CDR3 DNA sequence: TGTGCCAGCAGTAACGGAAGGGACGAGCAGTACTTC. As protein: CASSNGRDEQYF. This chain links TRBV6-6 with TRBJ2-7; D is ambiguous. This CDR3 has 12 residues. Trimming took 5 bases from V and 5 from J, leaving 10 bases between them. In germline, CDR1 is MNHNY, CDR2 SVGAGI (reference sequence).

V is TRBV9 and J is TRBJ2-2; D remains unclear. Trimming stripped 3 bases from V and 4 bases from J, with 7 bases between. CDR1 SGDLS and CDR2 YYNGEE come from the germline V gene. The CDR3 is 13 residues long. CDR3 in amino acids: CASSGRSTGELFF. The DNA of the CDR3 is TGTGCCAGCAGCGGACGTAGCACCGGGGAGCTGTTTTTT.

The CDR3 DNA reads TGTGCCAGCAGGGGCGGGACAGGTGGTATCAATCAGCCCCAGCATTTT. It codes for CASRGGTGGINQPQHF. The chain is built from TRBV27 and TRBJ1-5, with 8 bases lining up with TRBD1. The CDR3 consists of 16 residues. The germline V gene encodes CDR1 MNHEY and CDR2 SMNVEV (reference sequence). Germline trimming cut 6 bases from V and 3 bases from J; bases unmatched to any gene: 10.

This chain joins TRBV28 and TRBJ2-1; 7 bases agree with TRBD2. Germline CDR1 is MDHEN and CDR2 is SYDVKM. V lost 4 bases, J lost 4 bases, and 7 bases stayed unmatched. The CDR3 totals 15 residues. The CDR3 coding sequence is TGTGCCAGCAGTTCTCCGGGAGGCCCTTACAATGAGCAGTTCTTC. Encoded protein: CASSSPGGPYNEQFF.

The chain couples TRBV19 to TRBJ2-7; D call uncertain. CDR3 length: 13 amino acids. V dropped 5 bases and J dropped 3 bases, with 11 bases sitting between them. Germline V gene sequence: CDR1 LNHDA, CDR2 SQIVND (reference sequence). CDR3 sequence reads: CASSPDGYYEQYF. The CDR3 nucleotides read TGTGCCAGTAGTCCAGACGGATACTACGAGCAGTACTTC.

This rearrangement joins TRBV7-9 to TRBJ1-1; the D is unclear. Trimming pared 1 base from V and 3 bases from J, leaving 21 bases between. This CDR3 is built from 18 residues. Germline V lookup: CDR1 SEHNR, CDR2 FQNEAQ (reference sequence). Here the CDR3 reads CASSLEPGPPPGDTEAFF. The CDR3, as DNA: TGTGCCAGCAGCTTAGAACCCGGGCCACCGCCGGGTGACACTGAAGCTTTCTTT.

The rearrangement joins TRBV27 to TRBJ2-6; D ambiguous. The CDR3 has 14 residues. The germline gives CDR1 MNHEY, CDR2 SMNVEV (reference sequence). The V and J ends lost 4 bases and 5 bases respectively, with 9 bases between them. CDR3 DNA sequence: TGTGCCAGCAGTTCCGAACGAAGGGCCAACGTCCTGACTTTC. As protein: CASSSERRANVLTF.

The CDR3 DNA sequence: TGTGCCAGCAGCCCCCTCGTATTATCTAGTTCCCCCACCCCTGAAGCTTTCTTT. This sequence encodes CASSPLVLSSSPTPEAFF. The chain joins TRBV7-3 to TRBJ1-1; no clear D gene. The CDR3 consists of 18 residues. V lost 5 bases to trimming and J lost 6 bases, with 28 bases between them. CDR1 and CDR2 from the germline V gene are SGHTA and FQGTGA.